Below are 20 T cell receptor beta chains sequenced from a single sample in a study of CD8 T cells in ankylosing spondylitis. Study observations and caveats: A TCR beta motif made of fewer than ten highly homologous variants seemed typical of ankylosing spondylitis blood.

What these receptors recognize is not known. TCRdb processed the 5' RACE reads anew with MiXCR; each CDR3 protein has one entry. The table records 200,000 to 250,000 distinct CDR3 sequences, around 17% of them present only once. The specimen sequenced was blood, either unsorted or a sorted T cell fraction (not recorded which). These receptor sequences come from a male donor with ankylosing spondylitis.

The J gene is TRBJ2-2, the V gene TRBV5-1, with a possible D match to TRBD1 (6 bases). The CDR3 totals 15 residues. The germline gives CDR1 SGHRS, CDR2 YFSETQ. V lost 0 bases, J lost 5 bases, and 11 bases lay in between. The CDR3 reads CASSLEVQGTGELFF. DNA of the CDR3: TGCGCCAGCAGCTTGGAGGTACAGGGTACCGGGGAGCTGTTTTTT.

The V gene is TRBV5-1, the J gene TRBJ2-7; the match to TRBD2 covers 7 bases. V was pared by 1 base and J by 4 bases, with 5 bases of the junction left unmatched. There are 14 residues in the CDR3. CDR1 is SGHRS and CDR2 is YFSETQ in the germline V gene. The CDR3 is CASSLWEGGYEQYF. The CDR3 DNA reads TGCGCCAGCAGCTTGTGGGAGGGCGGATACGAGCAGTACTTC.

This clonotype was counted a few times. This rearrangement joins TRBV5-1 to TRBJ1-2, with 7 bases fitting TRBD1. The germline gives CDR1 SGHRS, CDR2 YFSETQ. The CDR3 consists of 17 residues. V was pared by 0 bases and J by 2 bases, with 10 bases of the junction left unmatched. The CDR3 coding sequence is TGCGCCAGCAGCTTGGCCCCCACAGCAGGGGGAAACTATGGCTACACCTTC. Amino acids: CASSLAPTAGGNYGYTF.

This chain links TRBV27 with TRBJ2-7; 9 bases match TRBD1. The germline gives CDR1 MNHEY, CDR2 SMNVEV (reference sequence). The V segment lost 7 bases and the J segment 0 bases; nucleotides outside the gene matches: 4. The CDR3 sequence is 14 residues long. The CDR3 nucleotides are TGTGCCAGCAATACAGGGGGCCCCTCCTACGAGCAGTACTTC. It yields the protein CASNTGGPSYEQYF.

This clonotype was counted ten times or more. V and J are TRBV5-1 and TRBJ2-1; D is undetermined. The ends were cut back, 0 bases at V and 6 bases at J, with 7 bases in the middle. This CDR3 has 13 amino acids. Per germline, CDR1 SGHRS and CDR2 YFSETQ. The CDR3 region is CASSLEAANEQFF. CDR3 nucleotide sequence: TGCGCCAGCAGCTTGGAGGCAGCCAATGAGCAGTTCTTC.

This rearrangement joins TRBV19 to TRBJ2-1; no clear D. CDR3 length: 12 amino acids. The germline V gene has CDR1 LNHDA and CDR2 SQIVND (reference sequence). Trimming took off 5 bases at V and 5 bases at J, with 7 bases between the two ends. CDR3 amino acids: CASSGLNNEQFF. In DNA, the CDR3 is TGTGCCAGTAGTGGATTGAACAATGAGCAGTTCTTC.

The CDR3 DNA sequence: TGTGCCTGGAGCCATTCCTACGAGCAGTACTTC. It codes for CAWSHSYEQYF. This sequence joins TRBV30 and TRBJ2-7; D is uncertain. This CDR3 is built from 11 residues. In germline, CDR1 is GTSNPN, CDR2 SVGIG (reference sequence). V lost 3 bases to trimming and J lost 1 base, with 4 bases between them.

This clonotype was observed a handful of times. The V gene is TRBV6-2 or TRBV6-3, the J gene TRBJ2-7, with 7 bases identical to TRBD1. Looked up from germline, CDR1 is MNHEY and CDR2 is SVGEGT. This CDR3 is 14 amino acids long. V lost 2 bases to trimming and J lost 0 bases; unmatched junction nucleotides: 1. CDR3 amino acids: CASSYGDSSYEQYF. The CDR3 DNA follows: TGTGCCAGCAGTTACGGGGACAGCTCCTACGAGCAGTACTTC.

Only a few counts were recorded for this clonotype. The V and J genes are TRBV11-2 and TRBJ2-2, with 8 positions matching TRBD2. Germline V gene data show CDR1 as SGHAT and CDR2 as FQNNGV. The CDR3 spans 15 residues. The J segment lost 6 bases and the V segment lost 5 bases, leaving 8 bases of the junction unmatched. CDR3 protein: CASSRGGRGSGELFF. As DNA, the CDR3 is TGTGCCAGCAGCCGGGGGGGCCGCGGGTCCGGGGAGCTGTTTTTT.

The J gene is TRBJ1-5, the V gene TRBV27, with 9 positions matching TRBD1. CDR3 size: 15 residues. Per the germline V gene, CDR1 is MNHEY and CDR2 is SMNVEV (reference sequence). Germline trimming cut 5 bases from V and 7 bases from J; bases unmatched to any gene: 9. CDR3 sequence (DNA): TGTGCCAGCAGTCCGTTCACAGGGGGCGGGCAGCCCCAGCATTTT. This encodes CASSPFTGGGQPQHF.

The chain recombines TRBV11-2 with TRBJ2-1; TRBD2 matches at 8 bases. The ends lost 7 bases at V and 0 bases at J; junction bases unmatched: 20. This CDR3 has 20 amino acids. Looked up from germline, CDR1 is SGHAT and CDR2 is FQNNGV. CDR3 loop: CASTGGGGLTWTSSYNEQFF. CDR3 nucleotide sequence: TGTGCCAGCACCGGGGGGGGCGGACTAACCTGGACGAGCTCCTACAATGAGCAGTTCTTC.

This clonotype has more than one count but fewer than ten. V and J are TRBV7-6 and TRBJ1-2; the match to TRBD1 covers 9 bases. The V and J ends lost 4 bases and 6 bases, in that order; junction bases with no gene match: 9. There are 15 residues in the CDR3. Germline-derived CDR1 and CDR2 are SGHVS and FNYEAQ. The CDR3, as DNA: TGTGCCAGCAGCTCCGGAACAGGGGGCGAGGATGGCTACACCTTC. This gives the protein CASSSGTGGEDGYTF.

The gene calls are TRBV4-1 and TRBJ2-2; tentatively, D is TRBD1 or TRBD2 (5 bases each). The CDR3 covers 16 residues. V gave up 4 bases and J gave up 8 bases, with 20 bases separating them. The germline V gene has CDR1 MGHRA and CDR2 YSYEKL. The CDR3 protein is CASSPNSGTSQGELFF. The CDR3 DNA follows: TGCGCCAGCAGCCCCAACTCCGGGACCTCTCAGGGGGAGCTGTTTTTT.

A few counts support this clonotype. V is TRBV9 and J is TRBJ2-3; 7 nucleotides agree with TRBD1. The CDR3 is made up of 15 amino acids. V dropped 4 bases and J dropped 5; count of bases not matched to a gene: 10. CDR1 SGDLS and CDR2 YYNGEE come from the germline V gene. CDR3: CASSPDRGPGDTQYF. CDR3 DNA sequence: TGTGCCAGCAGCCCGGATAGGGGGCCAGGAGATACGCAGTATTTT.

Ten or more counts support this clonotype. The chain carries TRBV7-8 and TRBJ2-3; TRBD2 is a possible D gene (6 bases). The CDR3 has 15 amino acids. V was clipped by 2 bases and J by 0 bases, with 9 bases between them. Looked up from germline, CDR1 is SGHVS and CDR2 is FQNEAQ. The CDR3 is CASSLWDSSTDTQYF. CDR3 coding DNA: TGTGCCAGCAGCTTATGGGACTCTAGCACAGATACGCAGTATTTT.

V gene TRBV27 combines with J gene TRBJ2-1; D gene ambiguous. There are 14 residues in the CDR3. V dropped 3 bases and J dropped 4 bases, with 10 bases sitting between them. Germline V gene sequence: CDR1 MNHEY, CDR2 SMNVEV (reference sequence). The chain's CDR3 is CASSLFAEYNEQFF. In DNA, the CDR3 is TGTGCCAGCAGTTTGTTTGCGGAGTACAATGAGCAGTTCTTC.

The chain uses TRBV27 and TRBJ2-5, with 12 bases aligning to TRBD2. Germline CDR1 reads MNHEY; CDR2 reads SMNVEV (reference sequence). Germline trimming cut 6 bases from V and 5 bases from J; bases unmatched to any gene: 1. This CDR3 has 13 residues. The CDR3 region has the DNA TGTGCCAGCAGACTAGCGGGAGGTGAGACCCAGTACTTC. Its protein product is CASRLAGGETQYF.

A few counts support this clonotype. The CDR3 nucleotides are TGTGCCTGGAGTACAGGGAATAACTATGGCTACACCTTC. Protein sequence: CAWSTGNNYGYTF. This chain uses TRBV30 with TRBJ1-2; a possible D gene is TRBD1 (6 bases). V lost 2 bases and J lost 1, with 8 bases in between. Per germline, CDR1 GTSNPN and CDR2 SVGIG (reference sequence). The CDR3 is 13 residues long. The full variable domain, with the rest looked up from reference TRBV30 and TRBJ1-2, is SQTIHQWPATLVQPVGSPLSLECTVEGTSNPNLYWYRQAAGRGLQLLFYSVGIGQISSEVPQNLSASRPQDRQFILSSKKLLLSDSGFYLCAWSTGNNYGYTFGSGTRLTVV.

The table lists this clonotype with many counts. The chain combines TRBV29-1 with TRBJ2-1, with D possibly being TRBD1 (5 bases). Germline-derived CDR1 and CDR2 are SQVTM and ANQGSEA. Trimming removed 5 bases from V and 12 bases from J, with 20 bases in between. The CDR3 totals 13 residues. CDR3: CSVRLTVYWRQFF. The CDR3 DNA is TGCAGCGTTCGCTTGACAGTGTATTGGAGGCAGTTCTTC.

This clonotype appeared a few times. V gene TRBV12-3 or TRBV12-4 combines with J gene TRBJ2-1; D is uncertain. CDR3 length: 12 amino acids. Trimming pared 5 bases from V and 6 bases from J, leaving 8 bases between. The CDR3, as DNA: TGTGCCAGCAGTACCTACTCCAATGAGCAGTTCTTC. Translating gives CASSTYSNEQFF.